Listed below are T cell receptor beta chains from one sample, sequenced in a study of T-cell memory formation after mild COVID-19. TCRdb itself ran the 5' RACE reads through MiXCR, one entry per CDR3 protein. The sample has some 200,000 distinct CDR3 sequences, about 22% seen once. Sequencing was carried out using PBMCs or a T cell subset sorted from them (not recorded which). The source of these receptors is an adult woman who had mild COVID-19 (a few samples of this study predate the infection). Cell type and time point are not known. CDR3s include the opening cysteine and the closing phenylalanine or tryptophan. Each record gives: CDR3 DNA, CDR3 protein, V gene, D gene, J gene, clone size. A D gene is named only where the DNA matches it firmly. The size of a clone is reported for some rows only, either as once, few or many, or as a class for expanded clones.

TGCGCCAGCAGTCAAGCCTCCTTGTTTGGGGATCAAGAGCAGTTCTTC	CASSQASLFGDQEQFF	TRBV23-1	NA	TRBJ2-1	few
TGTGCCAGCAGTGAGGGACAGGGTACAGATACGCAGTATTTT	CASSEGQGTDTQYF	TRBV25-1	TRBD1	TRBJ2-3	few
TGTGCCTGGGGTAAGGGACAGGGAATCTACGAGCAGTACTTC	CAWGKGQGIYEQYF	TRBV30	TRBD1	TRBJ2-7	few
TGTGCCAGCAGTATCCGGGGCAGCACAGATACGCAGTATTTT	CASSIRGSTDTQYF	TRBV6-1	NA	TRBJ2-3	NA
TGTGCCAGCAGTGATGGGCCGGCTAATCAGCCCCAGCATTTT	CASSDGPANQPQHF	TRBV2	NA	TRBJ1-5	NA
TGTGCCAGCAGTGTCGGACAGGCCGTCTATGGCTACACCTTC	CASSVGQAVYGYTF	TRBV7-9	TRBD1	TRBJ1-2	few
TGTGCCAGTCCACGGGACCCGGGATCCAACACCGGGGAGCTGTTTTTT	CASPRDPGSNTGELFF	TRBV7-8	NA	TRBJ2-2	many
TGTGCCAGCAGTTACTCTGGAGGGGTCAATGAGCAGTTCTTC	CASSYSGGVNEQFF	TRBV6-5	NA	TRBJ2-1	few
TGCAGTGCTTTTAGCGGGAGAGGTGAGACCCAGTACTTC	CSAFSGRGETQYF	TRBV20-1	TRBD2	TRBJ2-5	few
TGTGCCACCAGTGATCGGGGACAGGGTCATCACGATGGCTACACCTTC	CATSDRGQGHHDGYTF	TRBV24-1	TRBD1	TRBJ1-2	NA
TGTGCCAGCAGCTTAGGGCTAGCGGGAACAGAGACCCAGTACTTC	CASSLGLAGTETQYF	TRBV7-4	TRBD2	TRBJ2-5	few
TGTGCCAGCAGCCAAGAAACGGGCGCAGCCGGGGAGCTGTTTTTT	CASSQETGAAGELFF	TRBV4-2	NA	TRBJ2-2	few
TGCAGCGTTGGGCAGGACAGGGATTATGGCTACACCTTC	CSVGQDRDYGYTF	TRBV29-1	TRBD1	TRBJ1-2	NA
TGCAGCGTTGAAACCATGGCCGGCTACACCTTC	CSVETMAGYTF	TRBV29-1	NA	TRBJ1-2	NA
TGTGCCAGCAGTTTATCGGCGGTTAGCTCCTACGAGCAGTACTTC	CASSLSAVSSYEQYF	TRBV27	NA	TRBJ2-7	NA
TGTGCCAGCAGCGTATGGCAGGGGGCGGGCACCGGGGAGCTGTTTTTT	CASSVWQGAGTGELFF	TRBV9	TRBD1	TRBJ2-2	few
TGTGCCAGCAGTTACTCAGGTCTAGCGGCCTACAATGAGCAGTTCTTC	CASSYSGLAAYNEQFF	TRBV6-5	TRBD2	TRBJ2-1	NA
TGCGCCAGCTTAAAACGCCGACAGGCGAGCTCCTACGAGCAGTACTTC	CASLKRRQASSYEQYF	TRBV23-1	NA	TRBJ2-7	NA
TGTGCCAGCAGCTTACCCAGCGGGAGGGGCAATGAGCAGTTCTTC	CASSLPSGRGNEQFF	TRBV7-8	TRBD2	TRBJ2-1	NA
TGCAGTGCTAGTCCCGACAGCAACTCCTACGAGCAGTACTTC	CSASPDSNSYEQYF	TRBV20-1	NA	TRBJ2-7	NA
TGTGCCAGCAGCTCCATATCCTACAATGAGCAGTTCTTC	CASSSISYNEQFF	TRBV7-2	NA	TRBJ2-1	many
TGCGCCAGCAGCTCCCGACTGGAGACGTACGAGCAGTACTTC	CASSSRLETYEQYF	TRBV5-1	NA	TRBJ2-7	NA
TGTGCCACCAGACAGGGTAAATACAATGAGCAGTTCTTC	CATRQGKYNEQFF	TRBV2	TRBD1	TRBJ2-1	few
TGTGCCAGCAGCCCCGATTTTATAGCGGGTTCCCACGGCGTAGATACGCAGTATTTT	CASSPDFIAGSHGVDTQYF	TRBV4-2	TRBD2	TRBJ2-3	few
TGTGCCAGCAGTTACTCCGCTAGCGGGAGCCCCACAAATACGCAGTATTTT	CASSYSASGSPTNTQYF	TRBV6-2/TRBV6-3	TRBD2	TRBJ2-3	NA
TGTGCCAGCAGTGAAGCACAGGGGATTATATATACGCAGTATTTT	CASSEAQGIIYTQYF	TRBV2	TRBD1	TRBJ2-3	NA
TGTGCCAGCAGTTACTCGAAATGGCAGGGGGATGGCTACACCTTC	CASSYSKWQGDGYTF	TRBV6-5	TRBD1	TRBJ1-2	NA
TGTGCCACCAGCGAAAGACAGGGTTATGGCTACACCTTC	CATSERQGYGYTF	TRBV15	TRBD1	TRBJ1-2	NA
TGTGCCAGCAGCTTAGCGATCGGCAGGGACAGCACCTACGAGCAGTACTTC	CASSLAIGRDSTYEQYF	TRBV7-6	TRBD1	TRBJ2-7	NA
TGTGCCAGCAGCGTAGCTGGGGGGGTTAACACTGAAGCTTTCTTT	CASSVAGGVNTEAFF	TRBV9	NA	TRBJ1-1	few
TGCAGCGTTGAAGAGGGGACAGATACGCAGTATTTT	CSVEEGTDTQYF	TRBV29-1	NA	TRBJ2-3	NA
TGTGCCACCAGCAGAGATAGCGGGGGGGCTTGGGAGCAGTACTTC	CATSRDSGGAWEQYF	TRBV15	TRBD2	TRBJ2-7	NA
TGTGCCAGCAGCCCCGGGACAGGGACGACGATTGATCAGCCCCAGCATTTT	CASSPGTGTTIDQPQHF	TRBV7-7	TRBD1	TRBJ1-5	few
TGCGCCAGCAACGAGAGGAACACCGGGGAGCTGTTTTTT	CASNERNTGELFF	TRBV5-1	NA	TRBJ2-2	few
TGTGCCAGCAGCTCCCAAAGGACAGCGGGGGACATTCAGTACTTC	CASSSQRTAGDIQYF	TRBV7-9	TRBD2	TRBJ2-4	few
TGTGCCACCAGCAGAGAGCGGGGTTGGGACATTCAGTACTTC	CATSRERGWDIQYF	TRBV15	NA	TRBJ2-4	few
TGTGCCACCAGCAGAGTTAGCACAGATACGCAGTATTTT	CATSRVSTDTQYF	TRBV15	NA	TRBJ2-3	NA
TGCAGTGCACTCATTCCCCAGACCTCGGTCGGTAACGAGCAGTACTTC	CSALIPQTSVGNEQYF	TRBV20-1	NA	TRBJ2-7	NA
TGCAGTGCTTGGTCGCTTAATACGGACCCGCCGGGGTTGTACAATGAGCAGTTCTTC	CSAWSLNTDPPGLYNEQFF	TRBV20-1	NA	TRBJ2-1	NA
TGTGCCAGCAGCGGGGGAGGGGGAGATGAGCAGTTCTTC	CASSGGGGDEQFF	TRBV9	NA	TRBJ2-1	NA
TGCGCCAGCAGCCAAGTCGGGGGGGCTGAAGCTTTCTTT	CASSQVGGAEAFF	TRBV4-1	NA	TRBJ1-1	few
TGTGCCGTGAAGGGGACAGGGACCTCTGGCTACACCTTC	CAVKGTGTSGYTF	TRBV7-9	TRBD1	TRBJ1-2	few
TGTGCCAGTAGTATAGATTGGGGTCCCGAGGATGAAGCTTTCTTT	CASSIDWGPEDEAFF	TRBV19	NA	TRBJ1-1	NA
TGTGCCAGCAGTCCACCGGGCCGTGAAAAACTGTTTTTT	CASSPPGREKLFF	TRBV27	NA	TRBJ1-4	NA
TGTGCCACCAGCAGAGAGGGGCGACAGGGGGCTCATGAGCAGTTCTTC	CATSREGRQGAHEQFF	TRBV15	TRBD1	TRBJ2-1	NA
TGTGCCAGCAGCGTAAATTCAGGGATGACAGATACGCAGTATTTT	CASSVNSGMTDTQYF	TRBV9	NA	TRBJ2-3	NA
TGTGCCAGCAGCTTGACTAGCGGGAGGGCCGGAGAGACCCAGTACTTC	CASSLTSGRAGETQYF	TRBV7-9	TRBD2	TRBJ2-5	few
TGTGCCAGCAGCTCATTAGCGGGAGGTGGGAACACCGGGGAGCTGTTTTTT	CASSSLAGGGNTGELFF	TRBV7-6	TRBD2	TRBJ2-2	many
TGTGCCAGCAGCTCACGTATTCAGGGCCCCGGGGAGCTGTTTTTT	CASSSRIQGPGELFF	TRBV7-6	NA	TRBJ2-2	NA
TGTGCTAGTGGTCCGGGACTGACCTACGAGCAGTACTTC	CASGPGLTYEQYF	TRBV12-5	NA	TRBJ2-7	NA
TGTGCCAGCAGCTTGGCCGGGGACATAGGCTGGGCGTCAGGTACGCAGTATTTT	CASSLAGDIGWASGTQYF	TRBV5-6	NA	TRBJ2-3	few
TGTGCCAGCAGCCCCCCGACCCACTGGCCCCCTTACAATGAGCAGTTCTTC	CASSPPTHWPPYNEQFF	TRBV3-1	NA	TRBJ2-1	few
TGCGCCAGCAGCCTGATGGGCAACCGGGGAGAGACCCAGTACTTC	CASSLMGNRGETQYF	TRBV5-1	NA	TRBJ2-5	NA
TGTGCCTGGAGTGGGACGGGAACCCCTTATTACGAGCAGTACTTC	CAWSGTGTPYYEQYF	TRBV30	NA	TRBJ2-7	NA
TGTGCCAGCGACGGCTACACCTTC	CASDGYTF	TRBV12-3/TRBV12-4	NA	TRBJ1-2	few
TGTGCCAGCAGCGCGGAGACAGTAACTCAAGAGACCCAGTACTTC	CASSAETVTQETQYF	TRBV9	NA	TRBJ2-5	NA